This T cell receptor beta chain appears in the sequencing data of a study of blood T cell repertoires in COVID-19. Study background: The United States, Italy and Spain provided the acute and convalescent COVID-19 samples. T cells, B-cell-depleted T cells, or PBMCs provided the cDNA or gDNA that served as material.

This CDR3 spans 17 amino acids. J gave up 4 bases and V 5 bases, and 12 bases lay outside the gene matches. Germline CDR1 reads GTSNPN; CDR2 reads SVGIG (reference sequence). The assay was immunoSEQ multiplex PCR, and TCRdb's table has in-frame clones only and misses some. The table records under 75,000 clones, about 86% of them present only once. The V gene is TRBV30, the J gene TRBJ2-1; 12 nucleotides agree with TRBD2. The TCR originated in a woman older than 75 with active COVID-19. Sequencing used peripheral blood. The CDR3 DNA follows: TGTGCCTGGGGTCGGGGCTTAACTAGCGGGGGGTACAATGAGCAGTTCTTC. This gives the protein CAWGRGLTSGGYNEQFF.